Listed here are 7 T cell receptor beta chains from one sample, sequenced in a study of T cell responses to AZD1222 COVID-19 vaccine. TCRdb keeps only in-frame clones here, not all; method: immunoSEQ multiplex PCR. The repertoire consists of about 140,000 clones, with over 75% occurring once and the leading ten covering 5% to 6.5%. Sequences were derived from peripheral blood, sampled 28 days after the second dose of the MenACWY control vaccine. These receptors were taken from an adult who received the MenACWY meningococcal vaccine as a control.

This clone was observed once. CDR3 nucleotides: TGTGCCAGCAGTTACGCTGTGGAGACGAGCCCCCTCCACTTT. Its translation is CASSYAVETSPLHF. The chain is built from TRBV6-2 or TRBV6-3 and TRBJ1-6, with D hard to call. The CDR3 loop spans 14 amino acids. Germline CDR1 MNHEY, CDR2 SVGEGT. V lost 2 bases and J lost 13, with 15 bases in between.

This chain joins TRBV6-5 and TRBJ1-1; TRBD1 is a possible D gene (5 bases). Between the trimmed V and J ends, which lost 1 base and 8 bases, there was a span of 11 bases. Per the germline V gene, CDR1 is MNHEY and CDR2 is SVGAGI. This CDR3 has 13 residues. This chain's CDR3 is CASSYWGRTEAFF. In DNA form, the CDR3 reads TGTGCCAGCAGTTACTGGGGACGCACCGAAGCTTTCTTT.

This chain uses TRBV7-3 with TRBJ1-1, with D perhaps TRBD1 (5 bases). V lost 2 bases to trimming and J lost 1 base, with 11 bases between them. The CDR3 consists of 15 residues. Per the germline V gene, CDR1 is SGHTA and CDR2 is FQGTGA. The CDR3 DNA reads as TGTGCCAGCAGCTTAGTAGGGGTCCCGAACACTGAAGCTTTCTTT. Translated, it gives CASSLVGVPNTEAFF.

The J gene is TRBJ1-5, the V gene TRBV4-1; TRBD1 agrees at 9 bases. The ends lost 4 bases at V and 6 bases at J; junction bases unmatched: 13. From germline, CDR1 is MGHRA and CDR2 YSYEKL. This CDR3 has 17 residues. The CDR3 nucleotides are TGCGCCAGCAGCCCATCGGCGGGACAGGGATTCGGTCAGCCCCAGCATTTT. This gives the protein CASSPSAGQGFGQPQHF.

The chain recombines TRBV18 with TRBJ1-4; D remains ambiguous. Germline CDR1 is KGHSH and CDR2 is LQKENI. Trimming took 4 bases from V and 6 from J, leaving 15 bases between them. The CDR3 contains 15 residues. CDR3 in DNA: TGTGCCAGCTCACAGACCGGGTTTGCGCATGAAAAACTGTTTTTT. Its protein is CASSQTGFAHEKLFF.

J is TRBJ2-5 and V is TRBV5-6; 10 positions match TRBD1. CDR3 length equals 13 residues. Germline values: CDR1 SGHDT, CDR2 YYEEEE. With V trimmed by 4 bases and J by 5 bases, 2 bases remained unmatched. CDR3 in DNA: TGTGCCAGCAGCGAGGACAGGGGGGAGACCCAGTACTTC. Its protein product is CASSEDRGETQYF.

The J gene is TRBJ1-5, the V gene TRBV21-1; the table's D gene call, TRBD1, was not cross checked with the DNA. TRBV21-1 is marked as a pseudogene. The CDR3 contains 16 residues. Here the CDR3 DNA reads TGTGCCAGCAGCAAAGGTCGTCTCAGGTCCAATCAGCCCCAGCATTTT. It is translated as CASSKGRLRSNQPQHF.